This note documents a single TCR beta chain sequence. What it recognizes is unknown. This record belongs to a study of shared clonotypes between healthy human individuals. Across the study: Each donor had three CD4 naive, three CD4 memory, two CD8 naive and one CD8 memory plate. Study-level findings and limits: Among a handful of donors, about 5% of naive CD4 clonotypes were found in common. Clonotypes not shared had lower generation probabilities than those common to all four donors.

Clones were read by immunoSEQ multiplex PCR, and TCRdb kept only the in-frame ones, dropping some. Among 450,000 to 700,000 clones listed, nearly 97% were seen once. Naive CD8 cells lacked CD45RO and underwent positive selection for CCR7, leaving out terminally differentiated effector memory CD45RA+ cells. Germline-derived CDR1 and CDR2 are MNHNS and SASEGT. The germline V and J ends were trimmed by 2 bases and 3 bases, with 17 bases remaining between them. This CDR3 comprises 16 residues. This rearrangement joins TRBV6-1 to TRBJ2-7; unclear D gene. This TCR was recovered from a young woman in good health. The specimen was naive CD8+ T cells sorted from blood. CDR3 residues: CASSERVGNLIYEQYF. The CDR3 DNA reads as TGTGCCAGCAGTGAAAGGGTTGGGAACCTCATCTACGAGCAGTACTTC.